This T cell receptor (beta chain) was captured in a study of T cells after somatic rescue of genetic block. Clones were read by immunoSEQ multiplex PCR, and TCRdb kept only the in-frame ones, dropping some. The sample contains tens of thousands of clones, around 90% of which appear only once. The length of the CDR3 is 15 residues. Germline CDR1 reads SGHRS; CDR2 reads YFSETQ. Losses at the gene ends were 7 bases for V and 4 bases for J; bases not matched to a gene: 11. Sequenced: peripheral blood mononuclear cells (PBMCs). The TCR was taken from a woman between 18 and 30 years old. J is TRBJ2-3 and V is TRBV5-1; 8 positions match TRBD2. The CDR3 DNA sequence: TGCGCCAGCCGTCTTAGCGGGACTCGCCCAGATACGCAGTATTTT. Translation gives CASRLSGTRPDTQYF.